Presented here are 12 T cell receptor beta chains from one specimen sequenced in a study of blood T cell repertoires in COVID-19. Assay: immunoSEQ multiplex PCR; the TCRdb copy retains only in-frame clones and omits some. The sample shows about 130,000 clones, around 89% of them seen only once. The sequencing input was peripheral blood. The receptors were sampled from a man aged 50 or older with active or convalescent COVID-19.

The chain joins TRBV24-1 to TRBJ2-3; weak D call: TRBD1 (6 bases). The CDR3 totals 16 residues. V was trimmed by 0 bases and J by 8 bases, leaving 17 bases between them. CDR1 and CDR2 from the germline V gene are KGHDR and SFDVKD. The CDR3 is CATSDLDLGAFSTQYF. CDR3 in DNA: TGTGCCACCAGTGATTTGGATTTGGGGGCATTTAGTACGCAGTATTTT.

The chain has TRBV5-1 and TRBJ2-3, with TRBD1 as a possible D gene (5 bases). Per germline, CDR1 SGHRS and CDR2 YFSETQ. The length of the CDR3 is 13 residues. The V end was cut by 4 bases, the J end by 4 bases, with 10 bases between. The CDR3 sequence: CASSATGADTQYF. As DNA, the CDR3 is TGCGCCAGCAGCGCAACAGGAGCAGATACGCAGTATTTT.

The rearrangement links TRBV5-4 to TRBJ1-2; TRBD1 matches 9 bases. V was pared by 0 bases and J by 7 bases, with 10 bases of the junction left unmatched. The CDR3 is 16 residues long. Germline CDR1 is SGHNT and CDR2 is YYREEE (reference sequence). CDR3 coding DNA: TGTGCCAGCAGCTTGGGTTCAGGGACAGGGTTTAGTGGCTACACCTTC. Encoded protein: CASSLGSGTGFSGYTF. The variable domain in full, with the rest retrieved from reference TRBV5-4 and TRBJ1-2, is ETGVTQSPTHLIKTRGQQVTLRCSSQSGHNTVSWYQQALGQGPQFIFQYYREEENGRGNFPPRFSGLQFPNYSSELNVNALELDDSALYLCASSLGSGTGFSGYTFGSGTRLTVV.

The V and J genes are TRBV10-3 and TRBJ2-3, with TRBD2 identical over 14 bases. CDR1 is ENHRY, CDR2 SYGVKD, per germline. The J segment lost 3 bases and the V segment lost 3 bases, leaving 2 bases of the junction unmatched. This CDR3 is 16 amino acids long. The CDR3 sequence is CAISEGTSGSTDTQYF. CDR3 nucleotides: TGTGCCATCAGTGAAGGGACTAGCGGGAGTACAGATACGCAGTATTTT.

This chain connects TRBV11-3 to TRBJ1-2; TRBD1 is a possible D gene (5 bases). CDR3 length equals 12 residues. The germline V gene has CDR1 SGHNT and CDR2 YENEEA. V was clipped by 4 bases and J by 7 bases, with 10 bases between them. CDR3 sequence (DNA): TGTGCCAGCAGCTCGGGGGTCGCTGGCTACACCTTC. This translates into CASSSGVAGYTF.

This sequence joins TRBV5-1 and TRBJ1-1; a weak D match, TRBD1 (6 bases). Germline V gene lookup returns CDR1 SGHRS and CDR2 YFSETQ. The CDR3 sequence is 13 residues long. V was pared by 6 bases and J by 4 bases, with 13 bases between. CDR3 nucleotide sequence: TGCGCCAGCAAGGTTGGACAGCTCACTGAAGCTTTCTTT. Protein sequence: CASKVGQLTEAFF. The full variable domain, its missing parts supplied by reference TRBV5-1 and TRBJ1-1, is KAGVTQTPRYLIKTRGQQVTLSCSPISGHRSVSWYQQTPGQGLQFLFEYFSETQRNKGNFPGRFSGRQFSNSRSEMNVSTLELGDSALYLCASKVGQLTEAFFGQGTRLTVV.

This chain connects TRBV7-7 to TRBJ2-5; TRBD1 aligns across 10 bases. The germline V gene encodes CDR1 SSHAT and CDR2 FNYEAQ (reference sequence). The CDR3 is 15 amino acids. The V gene end was trimmed by 5 bases and the J gene end by 5 bases; junction bases not matched to a gene: 8. CDR3 DNA sequence: TGTGCCAGCAGCCTAGACAGGGGGCGCTCTGAGACCCAGTACTTC. Protein product: CASSLDRGRSETQYF. The full variable domain, its missing parts supplied by reference TRBV7-7 and TRBJ2-5, is GAGVSQSPRYKVTKRGQDVTLRCDPISSHATLYWYQQALGQGPEFLTYFNYEAQPDKSGLPSDRFSAERPEGSISTLTIQRTEQRDSAMYRCASSLDRGRSETQYFGPGTRLLVL.

In this sample, this clone turned up once. This chain uses TRBV19 with TRBJ2-2; a weak D match, TRBD1 (5 bases). Germline assignment: CDR1 LNHDA and CDR2 SQIVND (reference sequence). The V and J ends lost 0 bases and 5 bases respectively, with 10 bases between them. There are 15 residues in the CDR3. The CDR3 DNA reads TGTGCCAGTAGTATAGACAGGGCTGGGACCGGGGAGCTGTTTTTT. Translating gives CASSIDRAGTGELFF.

The CDR3 here is CASSHPIGQGNIQYF. Here the CDR3 DNA reads TGTGCCAGCAGCCATCCCATCGGACAGGGAAACATTCAGTACTTC. The genes are TRBV4-2 and TRBJ2-4; 8 nucleotides align to TRBD1. The CDR3 spans 15 residues. Germline values: CDR1 LGHNA, CDR2 YNFKEQ. The J segment lost 6 bases and the V segment lost 3 bases, leaving 7 bases of the junction unmatched.

This clone appeared a few times. This chain links TRBV12-5 with TRBJ1-3; unclear D gene. This CDR3 region has 17 residues. Trimming removed 0 bases from V and 0 bases from J, with 12 bases in between. Germline CDR1 is LGHNT and CDR2 is FRNRAP. CDR3 in amino acids: CASGLVNTDYSGNTIYF. Written as DNA, the CDR3 is TGTGCTAGTGGTTTGGTAAACACCGACTACTCTGGAAACACCATATATTTT.

This chain connects TRBV10-3 to TRBJ1-4; D is perhaps TRBD1 (6 bases). The V and J ends lost 4 bases and 7 bases respectively, with 13 bases between them. The germline V gene has CDR1 ENHRY and CDR2 SYGVKD. CDR3 size: 14 residues. The CDR3: CAISGGGKSEKLFF. CDR3 nucleotides: TGTGCCATCAGTGGCGGGGGCAAGAGTGAAAAACTGTTTTTT.

The chain uses TRBV30 and TRBJ2-5, with TRBD2 identical over 12 bases. CDR1 GTSNPN and CDR2 SVGIG come from the germline V gene (reference sequence). V lost 3 bases and J lost 5; bases outside the gene matches: 1. The CDR3 is made up of 13 amino acids. CDR3 nucleotide sequence: TGTGCCTGGAGACTAGCGGGAGGTGAGACCCAGTACTTC. Residues: CAWRLAGGETQYF.